The 27 T cell receptor beta chains listed next were all sequenced from one sample in a study of blood T cells in healthy people across ages. A second PCR, run for 7 to 11 cycles, used a sample-barcoded 5' primer plus a J-beta primer mix. MiXCR was run by TCRdb on the 5' RACE reads, yielding one entry per CDR3 protein. The sample records some 1,000,000 distinct CDR3 sequences, 25% being singletons. Another study also made use of these data, one on T cells of mothers and their children.

Sample: blood. The receptors derive from a girl aged 2 to 10 in good health.

This clonotype was detected a few times. The V and J genes are TRBV5-1 and TRBJ2-5; D is possibly TRBD1 (6 bases). The J call could be wrong; TRBJ2-7 is a better fit for the DNA end. Germline V gene lookup returns CDR1 SGHRS and CDR2 YFSETQ. The CDR3 sequence is 16 residues long. The CDR3 bases are TGCGCCAGCAGCTTTGGGGGCCCTACGACGACCTACGAGCAGTACTTC. As protein: CASSFGGPTTTYEQYF.

The V call is TRBV25-1, the J call TRBJ1-6; tentatively, D is TRBD1 (5 bases). The ends were cut back, 4 bases at V and 11 bases at J, with 15 bases in the middle. The CDR3 totals 14 residues. Germline V gene lookup returns CDR1 MGHDK and CDR2 SYGVNS. CDR3 sequence (DNA): TGTGCCAGCAGTGGGACCGGGGCGGGAACACCCCTCCACTTT. This gives the protein CASSGTGAGTPLHF.

The chain combines TRBV27 with TRBJ2-7, with D possibly TRBD1 on 6 matching bases. Germline CDR1 is MNHEY and CDR2 is SMNVEV (reference sequence). The CDR3 is 14 residues long. Trimming pared 2 bases from V and 5 bases from J, leaving 13 bases between. The CDR3 nucleotides are TGTGCCAGCAGTTTAATAGGGGGAGCCGACGAGCAGTACTTC. Protein product: CASSLIGGADEQYF.

The J gene is TRBJ2-5, the V gene TRBV14; 8 nucleotides line up with TRBD2. Losses at the gene ends were 1 base for V and 3 bases for J; bases not matched to a gene: 7. Germline-derived CDR1 and CDR2 are SGHDN and FVKESK. The CDR3 runs to 16 residues. CDR3 protein: CASSQAGTSREETQYF. CDR3 nucleotide sequence: TGTGCCAGCAGCCAAGCGGGGACTAGTCGCGAAGAGACCCAGTACTTC.

This clonotype was recorded a few times. This chain uses TRBV28 with TRBJ2-7, with TRBD2 matching 10 bases. The CDR3 contains 11 residues. Germline values: CDR1 MDHEN, CDR2 SYDVKM. Here the CDR3 DNA reads TGTGGGTCGGGACTAGCGTTCGAGCAGTACTTC. It translates to CGSGLAFEQYF.

This clonotype was counted only a few times. The chain combines TRBV20-1 with TRBJ1-2, with a weak D call TRBD1 (5 bases). Germline V lookup: CDR1 DFQATT, CDR2 SNEGSKA (reference sequence). Trimming left V 0 bases short and J 6 bases short, with 14 bases between. There are 14 residues in the CDR3. DNA of the CDR3: TGCAGTGCTAGAGATAGGGGAGGAAGCGATGGCTACACCTTC. Translating it yields CSARDRGGSDGYTF.

This clonotype showed up just a few times. The chain combines TRBV11-2 with TRBJ2-7; D possibly corresponds to TRBD1 (5 bases). V was clipped by 5 bases and J by 6 bases, with 14 bases between them. The CDR3 runs 13 residues. Germline loops: CDR1 SGHAT, CDR2 FQNNGV. CDR3 residues: CASSPERGCEQYF. CDR3 DNA: TGTGCCAGCAGCCCCGAAAGGGGATGCGAGCAGTACTTC.

The chain combines TRBV2 with TRBJ1-2; maybe TRBD1 (5 bases). The V gene lost 4 bases and the J gene lost 8 bases, with 14 bases spanning the gap. The CDR3 is 13 amino acids. Germline loops: CDR1 SNHLY, CDR2 FYNNEI. This chain's CDR3 is CASSVFGREGYTF. Written as DNA, the CDR3 is TGTGCCAGCAGTGTATTCGGCAGGGAAGGCTACACCTTC.

This chain joins TRBV20-1 and TRBJ2-7; 9 nucleotides align to TRBD1. This CDR3 spans 13 amino acids. Germline V gene sequence: CDR1 DFQATT, CDR2 SNEGSKA (reference sequence). After removal of 4 bases from V and 5 bases from J, the junction contained 6 bases not matched to a gene. The CDR3 sequence is CSAMTGTGNEQYF. As DNA, the CDR3 is TGCAGTGCTATGACCGGGACAGGGAACGAGCAGTACTTC.

CDR3: CSASLPEGTVRQPQHF. CDR3 DNA sequence: TGCAGTGCTAGCCTTCCGGAGGGGACGGTACGGCAGCCCCAGCATTTT. The rearrangement links TRBV20-1 to TRBJ1-5, with D maybe TRBD1 (5 bases). With 3 bases removed from V and 7 bases from J, the gap between germline ends came to 22 bases. Germline loops: CDR1 DFQATT, CDR2 SNEGSKA (reference sequence). This CDR3 is 16 amino acids long.

The chain combines TRBV11-2 with TRBJ2-5; weak D call: TRBD1 (5 bases). Trimming cost V 7 bases and J 2 bases, with 17 bases left between them. Germline CDR1 and CDR2: SGHAT and FQNNGV. The CDR3 extends over 15 amino acids. The CDR3 loop is CASTQGRREQETQYF. Written as DNA, the CDR3 is TGTGCCAGCACCCAGGGCCGCAGAGAGCAAGAGACCCAGTACTTC.

This clonotype was seen only a few times. As DNA, the CDR3 is TGTGCCAGCAGCTGGCGAAGTGCGGATACGCAGTATTTT. As protein: CASSWRSADTQYF. The V call is TRBV7-8, the J call TRBJ2-3; D gene ambiguous. Deletions cut 4 bases from V and 6 bases from J, with 11 bases between. The CDR3 loop spans 13 amino acids. Per the germline V gene, CDR1 is SGHVS and CDR2 is FQNEAQ. The complete variable domain, with remaining parts taken from reference TRBV7-8 and TRBJ2-3, reads GAGVSQSPRYKVAKRGQDVALRCDPISGHVSLFWYQQALGQGPEFLTYFQNEAQLDKSGLPSDRFFAERPEGSVSTLKIQRTQQEDSAVYLCASSWRSADTQYFGPGTRLTVL.

This clonotype appeared a single time. The chain carries TRBV5-4 and TRBJ2-5, with D perhaps given as TRBD1 or TRBD2 (6 bases each). CDR3 size: 13 residues. Germline values: CDR1 SGHNT, CDR2 YYREEE (reference sequence). Trimming left V 7 bases short and J 5 bases short, with 15 bases between. The CDR3 nucleotides are TGTGCCAGCCGAGGGGGGCAAGGGGAGACCCAGTACTTC. Translating gives CASRGGQGETQYF. Full variable domain (rest looked up from reference TRBV5-4 and TRBJ2-5): ETGVTQSPTHLIKTRGQQVTLRCSSQSGHNTVSWYQQALGQGPQFIFQYYREEENGRGNFPPRFSGLQFPNYSSELNVNALELDDSALYLCASRGGQGETQYFGPGTRLLVL.

The chain combines TRBV12-3 or TRBV12-4 with TRBJ2-5, with D possibly being TRBD1 (6 bases). This CDR3 contains 16 residues. V gave up 0 bases and J gave up 3 bases, with 14 bases separating them. The CDR3 region is CASSLAPGQWEETQYF. The CDR3 DNA is TGTGCCAGCAGTTTAGCGCCTGGACAGTGGGAAGAGACCCAGTACTTC.

This clonotype was seen only a few times. The chain combines TRBV20-1 with TRBJ2-7, with TRBD1 matching 10 bases. Germline V lookup: CDR1 DFQATT, CDR2 SNEGSKA (reference sequence). V lost 1 base to trimming and J lost 6 bases; unmatched junction nucleotides: 9. The CDR3 is 15 amino acids. CDR3 DNA sequence: TGCAGTGCTAGAGGCTGGGGACAGGGGCAGGGCGAGCAGTACTTC. Translated, it gives CSARGWGQGQGEQYF.

The chain employs TRBV19 and TRBJ1-4; D is uncertain. The CDR3 is 14 residues long. In germline, CDR1 is LNHDA, CDR2 SQIVND (reference sequence). V lost 5 bases to trimming and J lost 3 bases, with 10 bases between them. This CDR3 is CASSLDLANEKLFF. The CDR3 DNA sequence: TGTGCCAGTAGTCTTGACCTGGCTAATGAAAAACTGTTTTTT.

This clonotype was found a few times. The chain employs TRBV28 and TRBJ2-1; D perhaps matches TRBD2 (5 bases). With 5 bases removed from V and 3 bases from J, the gap between germline ends came to 11 bases. The CDR3 extends over 14 amino acids. In germline, CDR1 is MDHEN, CDR2 SYDVKM. The CDR3 DNA follows: TGTGCCAGCAGTAGAGGACTCAACTACAATGAGCAGTTCTTC. It yields the protein CASSRGLNYNEQFF.

The chain has TRBV24-1 and TRBJ1-2, with D unresolved. The ends were cut back, 3 bases at V and 3 bases at J, with 1 base in the middle. Germline V lookup: CDR1 KGHDR, CDR2 SFDVKD. The CDR3 loop spans 11 amino acids. DNA of the CDR3: TGTGCCACCAGTGATCACTATGGCTACACCTTC. Translated, it gives CATSDHYGYTF.

The chain carries TRBV7-2 and TRBJ2-5; no definite D call. The DNA matches TRBJ2-7 better at its end, which makes the J call doubtful. Germline V CDR1 and CDR2: SGHTA, FQGNSA. The CDR3 is 14 amino acids. The CDR3 DNA reads as TGTGCCAGCAGCTTATCCAGCGAGTCCGACGAGCAGTACTTC. This sequence encodes CASSLSSESDEQYF.

Concerning this clonotype: A read error may account for a junction end that differs from germline. The chain carries TRBV7-2 and TRBJ1-6, with D uncertain. The CDR3 has 19 residues. Germline assignment: CDR1 SGHTA and CDR2 FQGNSA. CDR3 sequence reads: CASSLVRRARGSYNSPLHF. CDR3 sequence (DNA): TGTGCCAGCAGCTTAGTCCGACGGGCCCGCGGCTCCTATAATTCGCCCCTCCACTTT.

J is TRBJ2-3 and V is TRBV11-2, with 14 bases fitting TRBD2. This CDR3 comprises 18 residues. J lost 4 bases, V lost 4 bases, and 10 bases had no gene match. Germline V gene lookup returns CDR1 SGHAT and CDR2 FQNNGV. For the CDR3, the DNA is TGTGCCAGCAGCTCACAAGTGGGGACTAGCGGGAGTGCAGATACGCAGTATTTT. Protein sequence: CASSSQVGTSGSADTQYF.

This clonotype has a count of ten or more. V gene TRBV29-1 combines with J gene TRBJ2-5; D may be TRBD2 (6 bases). CDR3 length equals 13 residues. V was shortened by 3 bases and J by 4 bases, with 12 bases between the two germline ends. Germline CDR1 and CDR2: SQVTM and ANQGSEA. CDR3 in DNA: TGCAGCGTTGAGGAGGGGATGGCAGAGACCCAGTACTTC. Amino acids: CSVEEGMAETQYF.

The J gene is TRBJ1-2, the V gene TRBV14, with D possibly TRBD1 on 5 matching bases. V was clipped by 0 bases and J by 2 bases, with 10 bases between them. The CDR3 consists of 15 residues. Germline CDR1 reads SGHDN; CDR2 reads FVKESK. This CDR3 is CASSQDQGVNYGYTF. The DNA for the CDR3 is TGTGCCAGCAGCCAAGATCAAGGGGTCAACTATGGCTACACCTTC. The variable domain in full, with the rest retrieved from reference TRBV14 and TRBJ1-2, is EAGVTQFPSHSVIEKGQTVTLRCDPISGHDNLYWYRRVMGKEIKFLLHFVKESKQDESGMPNNRFLAERTGGTYSTLKVQPAELEDSGVYFCASSQDQGVNYGYTFGSGTRLTVV.

A word on this clonotype: An end of the junction differs from the germline gene, which may be a read error. The chain carries TRBV10-3 and TRBJ2-3; D is unresolved. CDR3 length: 13 amino acids. CDR1 is ENHRY, CDR2 SYGVKD, per germline. The CDR3 protein is CAISDPSEDTEYF. In DNA, the CDR3 is TGTGCCATCAGTGACCCCTCAGAGGATACGGAGTATTTT.

In DNA, the CDR3 is TGCAGCGTTGGTGTGGCGGACACAGATACGCAGTATTTT. Translated, it gives CSVGVADTDTQYF. The rearrangement links TRBV29-1 to TRBJ2-3; no definite D call. CDR3 size: 13 residues. Trimming shortened V by 4 bases and J by 2 bases, and 10 bases separated the two germline ends. The V gene's germline CDR1 is SQVTM and CDR2 ANQGSEA.

This chain joins TRBV5-6 and TRBJ1-1; TRBD1 is a possible D gene (5 bases). This CDR3 comprises 15 residues. Per the germline V gene, CDR1 is SGHDT and CDR2 is YYEEEE. Trimming took 5 bases from V and 7 from J, leaving 21 bases between them. The CDR3 loop reads CASSLDPGPSGEAFF. CDR3 nucleotide sequence: TGTGCCAGCAGTCTGGATCCGGGACCTTCAGGTGAAGCTTTCTTT.

V gene TRBV12-3 or TRBV12-4 combines with J gene TRBJ1-2; D possibly corresponds to TRBD1 (5 bases). V was pared by 3 bases and J by 6 bases, with 11 bases between. This CDR3 is built from 13 residues. CDR3 loop: CASSFAGSHGYTF. The DNA for the CDR3 is TGTGCCAGCAGTTTTGCAGGGTCACATGGCTACACCTTC.